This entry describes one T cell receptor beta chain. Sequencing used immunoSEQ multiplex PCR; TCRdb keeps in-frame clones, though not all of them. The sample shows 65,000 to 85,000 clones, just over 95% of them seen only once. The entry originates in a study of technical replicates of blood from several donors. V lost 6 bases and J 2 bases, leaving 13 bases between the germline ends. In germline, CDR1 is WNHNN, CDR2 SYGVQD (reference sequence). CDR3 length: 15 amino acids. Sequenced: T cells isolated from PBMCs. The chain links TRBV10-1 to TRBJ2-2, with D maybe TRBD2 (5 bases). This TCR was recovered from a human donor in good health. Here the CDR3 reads CASRAEWGNTGELFF. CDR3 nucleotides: TGCGCCAGCAGAGCGGAGTGGGGTAACACCGGGGAGCTGTTTTTT.